This passage covers 7 T cell receptor beta chains from one sample sequenced in a study of vaccination and CD4 T cells after COVID-19. Specified treatment: approximately 10-day PBMC culture with coronavirus spike peptide pools or control peptides (ViraFEST assay). Sequenced with the Oncomine TCR Beta short-read assay was DNA taken from cultured CD4+ T cells. TCRdb processed the PCR reads anew with MiXCR; each CDR3 protein has one entry. This table has 4,500 to 6,000 distinct CDR3 sequences, 75% to 85% appearing once. These receptors' targets are unknown. Sequences were obtained from CD4+ T cells from blood, cultured in vitro. The receptors shown here come from a human donor who had recovered from COVID-19.

The genes are TRBV4-1 and TRBJ2-5; 9 bases map to TRBD2. CDR3 length: 16 amino acids. Germline lookup yields CDR1 MGHRA and CDR2 YSYEKL. V shed 1 base and J 0 bases; nucleotides not matched to a gene: 3. The CDR3 DNA reads TGCGCCAGCAGCCAAGGACTAGCGGAGTACCAAGAGACCCAGTACTTC. It is translated as CASSQGLAEYQETQYF.

Within the sample, this clonotype is medium-sized. The rearrangement uses TRBV20-1 and TRBJ1-5; D is uncertain. CDR3 length: 14 residues. Trimming removed 1 base at V and 2 bases at J, with 9 bases between. CDR1 is DFQATT, CDR2 SNEGSKA, per germline (reference sequence). The CDR3 sequence: CSARVGYGNQPQHF. The CDR3 DNA reads as TGCAGTGCTAGAGTAGGGTACGGCAATCAGCCCCAGCATTTT.

The V call is TRBV29-1, the J call TRBJ2-3; 10 positions match TRBD2. V lost 4 bases to trimming and J lost 1 base; unmatched junction nucleotides: 2. The CDR3 covers 14 residues. Germline assignment: CDR1 SQVTM and CDR2 ANQGSEA. CDR3 sequence reads: CSVALAGGTDTQYF. Here the CDR3 DNA reads TGCAGCGTTGCCCTAGCGGGAGGCACAGATACGCAGTATTTT.

This chain connects TRBV6-2 or TRBV6-3 to TRBJ2-7, with a possible D match to TRBD1 (6 bases). The length of the CDR3 is 14 residues. The V and J ends lost 6 bases and 2 bases respectively, with 14 bases between them. Germline-derived CDR1 and CDR2 are MNHEY and SVGEGT. CDR3 region: CASRETGGTYEQYF. The CDR3 DNA is TGTGCCAGCAGGGAGACAGGAGGAACCTACGAGCAGTACTTC.

The chain couples TRBV21-1 to TRBJ2-1; the table calls TRBD1, which could not be checked here. TRBV21-1 is described as a pseudogene. The CDR3 has 14 residues. CDR3 sequence reads: CRAASTGPNNEQFF. CDR3 coding DNA: TGTAGGGCTGCTTCGACAGGCCCCAACAATGAGCAGTTCTTC.

J is TRBJ1-1 and V is TRBV18; D gene unclear. V was pared by 0 bases and J by 5 bases, with 10 bases between. This CDR3 is 14 amino acids long. The V gene's germline CDR1 is KGHSH and CDR2 LQKENI. CDR3 sequence: CASSPPSVDTEAFF. The CDR3 nucleotides read TGTGCCAGCTCACCACCGTCAGTAGATACTGAAGCTTTCTTT.

The V call is TRBV19, the J call TRBJ1-2; 7 positions agree with TRBD1. The V and J ends lost 1 base and 4 bases, in that order; junction bases with no gene match: 3. In germline, CDR1 is LNHDA, CDR2 SQIVND (reference sequence). The CDR3 length is 14 residues. The CDR3 DNA reads TGTGCCAGTAGTATAGTCCCAGGGGGCTATGGCTACACCTTC. It encodes CASSIVPGGYGYTF.